This passage covers 11 T cell receptor beta chains from one sample sequenced in a study of cytomegalovirus exposure and HLA in healthy donors. PCR primers comprised 60 Vbeta and 13 Jbeta primers. Only in-frame clones appear in the TCRdb table, and some are missing; sequencing was by immunoSEQ multiplex PCR. The sample lists 100,000 to 150,000 clones, about two thirds occurring once. The sample comprised PBMCs. These receptor sequences come from a man in his fifties in good health and CMV-seropositive.

V gene TRBV9 combines with J gene TRBJ2-7; TRBD1 matches at 7 bases. The germline V gene encodes CDR1 SGDLS and CDR2 YYNGEE. The ends lost 3 bases at V and 5 bases at J; junction bases unmatched: 8. The CDR3 has 14 residues. DNA for the CDR3: TGTGCCAGCAGCGCCGACAGGGAGACGGACGAGCAGTACTTC. It is translated as CASSADRETDEQYF.

The chain has TRBV19 and TRBJ1-1, with 8 bases matching TRBD1. The CDR3 spans 13 residues. After removal of 3 bases from V and 7 bases from J, the junction contained 4 bases not matched to a gene. Looked up from germline, CDR1 is LNHDA and CDR2 is SQIVND (reference sequence). DNA of the CDR3: TGTGCCAGTAGTATCGGGACAGGCCGTGAAGCTTTCTTT. Its translation is CASSIGTGREAFF.

The chain combines TRBV6-5 with TRBJ2-7; tentatively, D is TRBD1 (5 bases). V gave up 2 bases and J gave up 3 bases, with 8 bases separating them. Germline V gene sequence: CDR1 MNHEY, CDR2 SVGAGI. The length of the CDR3 is 13 residues. The CDR3 here is CASSYRQNYEQYF. DNA for the CDR3: TGTGCCAGCAGTTACAGACAGAACTACGAGCAGTACTTC.

This rearrangement joins TRBV5-1 to TRBJ2-3; D is uncertain. The CDR3 runs to 16 residues. Between the trimmed V and J ends, which lost 2 bases and 5 bases, there was a span of 18 bases. Germline V lookup: CDR1 SGHRS, CDR2 YFSETQ. The CDR3 DNA sequence: TGCGCCAGCAGCTTTGAGTTAACCCCGCCGGGAGATACGCAGTATTTT. As protein: CASSFELTPPGDTQYF. Based on the CDR3 plus reference TRBV5-1 and TRBJ2-3, the full variable domain is KAGVTQTPRYLIKTRGQQVTLSCSPISGHRSVSWYQQTPGQGLQFLFEYFSETQRNKGNFPGRFSGRQFSNSRSEMNVSTLELGDSALYLCASSFELTPPGDTQYFGPGTRLTVL.

The rearrangement joins TRBV21-1 to TRBJ2-7; TRBD1 was called by the table and not checked on the DNA. TRBV21-1 is listed as a pseudogene. CDR3 length: 14 residues. The CDR3 protein is CASSKEGVPYEQYF. The CDR3 bases are TGTGCCAGCAGCAAGGAAGGGGTCCCCTACGAGCAGTACTTC.

The J gene is TRBJ2-2, the V gene TRBV19, with 7 bases aligning to TRBD2. V gave up 6 bases and J gave up 5 bases; unmatched junction bases: 15. This CDR3 spans 17 amino acids. Germline assignment: CDR1 LNHDA and CDR2 SQIVND (reference sequence). Here the CDR3 reads CASSPGTTTGWTGELFF. The CDR3 coding sequence is TGTGCCAGTAGCCCTGGGACTACTACGGGTTGGACCGGGGAGCTGTTTTTT.

The rearrangement uses TRBV6-5 and TRBJ1-2; D possibly corresponds to TRBD1 (6 bases). V gave up 6 bases and J gave up 3 bases, with 14 bases separating them. The germline CDR1 and CDR2 sequences are MNHEY and SVGAGI. The CDR3 runs to 14 residues. The CDR3, as DNA: TGTGCCAGCAGGGAAAGGGACACCTACTATGGCTACACCTTC. This encodes CASRERDTYYGYTF.

In this sample, this clone turned up a few times. The chain recombines TRBV2 with TRBJ1-5; 8 nucleotides agree with TRBD1. The ends lost 7 bases at V and 5 bases at J; junction bases unmatched: 4. Germline V gene sequence: CDR1 SNHLY, CDR2 FYNNEI. The CDR3 is 13 residues long. In DNA form, the CDR3 reads TGTGCCAGCACGGGACAGGTAGATCAGCCCCAGCATTTT. It specifies CASTGQVDQPQHF.

The V call is TRBV20-1, the J call TRBJ2-1; D call uncertain. CDR3 size: 10 residues. The germline CDR1 and CDR2 sequences are DFQATT and SNEGSKA (reference sequence). V was shortened by 6 bases and J by 5 bases, with 5 bases between the two germline ends. The chain's CDR3 is CSAQNNEQFF. DNA of the CDR3: TGCAGTGCCCAGAACAATGAGCAGTTCTTC.

This clone was observed a single time. This chain connects TRBV7-9 to TRBJ1-3, with D hard to call. The germline gives CDR1 SEHNR, CDR2 FQNEAQ (reference sequence). V was pared by 5 bases and J by 0 bases, with 8 bases between. This CDR3 spans 14 amino acids. CDR3 DNA: TGTGCCAGCAGCCCTACTAGCTCTGGAAACACCATATATTTT. Its translation is CASSPTSSGNTIYF.

This clone was recorded a few times. In DNA, the CDR3 is TGTGCCAGCAGCGGGTACCTATCCCAAGAGACCCAGTACTTC. Protein product: CASSGYLSQETQYF. The chain couples TRBV9 to TRBJ2-5; D call uncertain. V lost 3 bases and J 1 base, leaving 10 bases between the germline ends. Germline CDR1 and CDR2: SGDLS and YYNGEE. The CDR3 is made up of 14 amino acids. The full variable domain, completed using reference TRBV9 and TRBJ2-5, is DSGVTQTPKHLITATGQRVTLRCSPRSGDLSVYWYQQSLDQGLQFLIQYYNGEERAKGNILERFSAQQFPDLHSELNLSSLELGDSALYFCASSGYLSQETQYFGPGTRLLVL.